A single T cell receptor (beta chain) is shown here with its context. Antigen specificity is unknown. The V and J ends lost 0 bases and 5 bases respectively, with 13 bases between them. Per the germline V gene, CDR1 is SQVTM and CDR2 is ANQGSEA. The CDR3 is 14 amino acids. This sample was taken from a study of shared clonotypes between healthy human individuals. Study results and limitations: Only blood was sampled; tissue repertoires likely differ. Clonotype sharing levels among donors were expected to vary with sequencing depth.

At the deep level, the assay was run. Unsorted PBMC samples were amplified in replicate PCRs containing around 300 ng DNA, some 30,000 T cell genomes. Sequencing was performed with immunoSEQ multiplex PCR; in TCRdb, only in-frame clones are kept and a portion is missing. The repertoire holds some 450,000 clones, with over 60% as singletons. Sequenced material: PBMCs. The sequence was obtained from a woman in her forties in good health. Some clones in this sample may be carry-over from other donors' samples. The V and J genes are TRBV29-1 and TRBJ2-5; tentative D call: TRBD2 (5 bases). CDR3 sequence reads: CSVEEQGWRETQYF. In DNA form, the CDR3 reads TGCAGCGTTGAAGAACAAGGATGGAGGGAGACCCAGTACTTC.